The following is a T cell receptor beta chain sequence with its context. The CDR3 contains 15 residues. Trimming took 6 bases from V and 1 from J; bases not matched to a gene: 4. CDR1 and CDR2 (germline): SGHTA, FQGNSA. This entry comes from a study of neoadjuvant anti-PD-1 for oral cavity cancer. Sequencing was performed with immunoSEQ multiplex PCR; in TCRdb, only in-frame clones are kept and a portion is missing. The profile shows 30,000 to 40,000 clones, approximately 90% of them singletons. This clonotype was obtained from a person aged 35-79 years with oral cavity squamous cell carcinoma. The chain carries TRBV7-2 and TRBJ2-3, with 10 bases aligning to TRBD2. The specimen comprised PBMCs, sampled before nivolumab (anti-PD-1) treatment. CDR3 sequence (DNA): TGTGCCAGCAGACCAGGACTAGCGGGCACAGATACGCAGTATTTT. As protein: CASRPGLAGTDTQYF.